This T cell receptor beta chain was profiled in a study of shared T cell receptors in the human thymus. Profiled with immunoSEQ multiplex PCR; TCRdb holds only in-frame clones, not every one. Among more than 550,000 clones listed, approximately 85% were seen once. CDR3 size: 15 residues. V dropped 4 bases and J dropped 7; count of bases not matched to a gene: 8. The germline gives CDR1 SGDLS, CDR2 YYNGEE. Separately, the same data were catalogued under a study of human thymus T cells.

The origin of this receptor is a girl under three years old with a congenital heart defect. V is TRBV9 and J is TRBJ1-4; 9 positions match TRBD1. Sequenced: thymocytes. The CDR3 DNA reads TGTGCCAGCAGCACACCGGGACAGGGAATTGAAAAACTGTTTTTT. It encodes CASSTPGQGIEKLFF.